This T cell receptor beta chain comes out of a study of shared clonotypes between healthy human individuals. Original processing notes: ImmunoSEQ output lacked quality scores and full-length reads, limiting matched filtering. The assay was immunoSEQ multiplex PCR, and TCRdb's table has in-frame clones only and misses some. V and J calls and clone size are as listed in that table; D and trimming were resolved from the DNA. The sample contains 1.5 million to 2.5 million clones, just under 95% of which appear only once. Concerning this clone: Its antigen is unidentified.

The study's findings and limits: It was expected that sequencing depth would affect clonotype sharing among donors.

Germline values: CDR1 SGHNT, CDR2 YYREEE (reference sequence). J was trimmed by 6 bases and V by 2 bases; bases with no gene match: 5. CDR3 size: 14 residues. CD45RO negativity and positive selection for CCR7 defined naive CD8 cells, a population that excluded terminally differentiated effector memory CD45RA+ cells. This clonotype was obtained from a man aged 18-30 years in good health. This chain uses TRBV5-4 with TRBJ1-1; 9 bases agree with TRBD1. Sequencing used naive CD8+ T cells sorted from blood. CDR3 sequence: CASSFGGQGSEAFF. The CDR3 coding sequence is TGTGCCAGCAGCTTTGGGGGACAGGGCTCTGAAGCTTTCTTT.